This entry lists 17 T cell receptor beta chains sequenced from one sample in a study of CD8 T cells in Susac syndrome. The RNA input was roughly 0.45 to 1 ug, and it was reverse transcribed with random hexamers. Each CDR3 protein gets one entry after TCRdb re-called the immunoSEQ multiplex PCR reads with MiXCR. The table includes about 150,000 distinct CDR3 sequences, almost 96% detected once. The sequenced material came from CD4+ T cells from PBMCs. These receptors all stem from a human donor with Susac syndrome.

The V and J genes are TRBV6-4 and TRBJ1-2; D not resolved. V was clipped by 2 bases and J by 4 bases, with 5 bases between them. Germline CDR1 MRHNA, CDR2 SNTAGT. The CDR3 is made up of 12 amino acids. The CDR3 sequence is CASSDGRYGYTF. CDR3 sequence (DNA): TGTGCCAGCAGTGACGGGCGCTATGGCTACACCTTC.

The DNA for the CDR3 is TGTGCCAGCAGAAAAGGGGGACAGAGAAATTCACCCCTCCACTTT. Amino acid sequence: CASRKGGQRNSPLHF. This rearrangement joins TRBV5-4 to TRBJ1-6; 7 bases are a match to TRBD1. Germline V CDR1 and CDR2: SGHNT, YYREEE (reference sequence). This CDR3 has 15 amino acids. With V trimmed by 5 bases and J by 7 bases, 9 bases remained unmatched.

This chain joins TRBV3-1 and TRBJ2-7; 9 bases line up with TRBD2. The trim removed 0 bases at V and 4 bases at J, leaving 7 bases unmatched. CDR3 length equals 16 residues. Germline CDR1 and CDR2: LGHDT and YNNKEL (reference sequence). The CDR3 DNA is TGTGCCAGCAGCCAAGATCTAGCGGGGCTAGCGTACGAGCAGTACTTC. Translating it yields CASSQDLAGLAYEQYF.

The V and J genes are TRBV6-4 and TRBJ2-3; D uncertain. Trimming took 0 bases from V and 11 from J, leaving 6 bases between them. The CDR3 contains 11 residues. Per germline, CDR1 MRHNA and CDR2 SNTAGT. CDR3: CASSDSMGQYF. As DNA, the CDR3 is TGTGCCAGCAGTGACTCTATGGGGCAGTATTTT.

The chain couples TRBV12-3 or TRBV12-4 to TRBJ2-5, with TRBD2 as a possible D gene (6 bases). The CDR3 sequence is 14 residues long. The ends were cut back, 6 bases at V and 3 bases at J, with 14 bases in the middle. The CDR3 DNA sequence: TGTGCCAGCAGCACGCAGGAGCGGGAAGAGACCCAGTACTTC. This translates into CASSTQEREETQYF.

The rearrangement links TRBV12-3 or TRBV12-4 to TRBJ2-5, with 7 positions matching TRBD1. The CDR3 has 15 residues. V dropped 6 bases and J dropped 6; count of bases not matched to a gene: 13. The CDR3: CASSLRFGQDKTQYF. CDR3 coding DNA: TGTGCCAGCAGCCTGAGGTTCGGACAGGACAAGACCCAGTACTTC.

The J gene is TRBJ2-1, the V gene TRBV3-1, with D perhaps TRBD1 or TRBD2 (5 bases each). Trimming shortened V by 4 bases and J by 10 bases, and 11 bases separated the two germline ends. In germline, CDR1 is LGHDT, CDR2 YNNKEL (reference sequence). The length of the CDR3 is 12 residues. CDR3 sequence reads: CASSRRGSEQFF. The CDR3 DNA follows: TGTGCCAGCAGCCGCCGGGGCAGCGAGCAGTTCTTC.

This clonotype showed up just once. This rearrangement joins TRBV24-1 to TRBJ2-1; 8 nucleotides line up with TRBD2. Germline lookup yields CDR1 KGHDR and CDR2 SFDVKD. CDR3 length: 16 amino acids. V dropped 4 bases and J dropped 4; count of bases not matched to a gene: 8. The CDR3 reads CATSDPSGPQYNEQFF. The CDR3 DNA reads TGTGCCACCAGTGACCCTAGCGGGCCCCAATACAATGAGCAGTTCTTC.

The chain recombines TRBV6-1 with TRBJ2-3; the D gene could be TRBD1 or TRBD2 (5 bases each). This CDR3 contains 14 residues. V was trimmed by 7 bases and J by 2 bases, leaving 13 bases between them. The germline CDR1 and CDR2 sequences are MNHNS and SASEGT. CDR3 region: CASTRGRTTDTQYF. Written as DNA, the CDR3 is TGTGCCAGCACCCGGGGCCGAACCACAGATACGCAGTATTTT.

The chain has TRBV5-1 and TRBJ2-1; D is possibly TRBD1 (6 bases). This CDR3 has 13 residues. Germline loops: CDR1 SGHRS, CDR2 YFSETQ. Trimming removed 0 bases at V and 8 bases at J, with 9 bases between. CDR3 nucleotide sequence: TGCGCCAGCAGCTTGGATGGGGGCTATGAGCAGTTCTTC. Protein product: CASSLDGGYEQFF.

The rearrangement uses TRBV27 and TRBJ2-6, with D hard to call. Trimming cost V 4 bases and J 5 bases, with 12 bases left between them. Germline V CDR1 and CDR2: MNHEY, SMNVEV (reference sequence). This CDR3 spans 15 amino acids. The CDR3 DNA follows: TGTGCCAGCAGTTCTCTTGGTGGGCGGGCCAACGTCCTGACTTTC. Its translation: CASSSLGGRANVLTF.

J is TRBJ2-1 and V is TRBV20-1, with TRBD2 matching 11 bases. Germline assignment: CDR1 DFQATT and CDR2 SNEGSKA (reference sequence). With 3 bases clipped from V and 8 bases from J, the junction kept 18 bases outside the gene matches. CDR3 size: 18 residues. In nucleotides, the CDR3 is TGCAGTGCTAGGAAAGCCTCCATAGCGGGGGGGCTATTGGATGAGCAGTTCTTC. As protein: CSARKASIAGGLLDEQFF.

This sequence joins TRBV29-1 and TRBJ1-1; D is unclear. The ends were cut back, 4 bases at V and 0 bases at J, with 9 bases in the middle. The CDR3 is 13 amino acids. From germline, CDR1 is SQVTM and CDR2 ANQGSEA. In nucleotides, the CDR3 is TGCAGCGTTGGCAGGCCCCTGAACACTGAAGCTTTCTTT. Its protein product is CSVGRPLNTEAFF.

The chain recombines TRBV12-3 or TRBV12-4 with TRBJ2-7, with 11 bases that match TRBD1. The CDR3 covers 15 residues. The trim removed 5 bases at V and 1 base at J, leaving 4 bases unmatched. The CDR3 loop reads CASSLGTGGSYEQYF. Written as DNA, the CDR3 is TGTGCCAGCAGTCTCGGGACAGGGGGGTCCTACGAGCAGTACTTC.

This clonotype was detected only once. The rearrangement links TRBV3-1 to TRBJ1-3, with D perhaps matching TRBD1 (6 bases). V lost 5 bases to trimming and J lost 4 bases, with 9 bases between them. Per the germline V gene, CDR1 is LGHDT and CDR2 is YNNKEL (reference sequence). This CDR3 is 13 amino acids long. CDR3 sequence (DNA): TGTGCCAGCAGCACAGGGCAGGGAAACACCATATATTTT. It codes for CASSTGQGNTIYF.

V and J are TRBV13 and TRBJ2-1; D not certain. V shed 5 bases and J shed 0 bases, with 5 bases lying between them. Germline CDR1 and CDR2: PRHDT and FYEKMQ (reference sequence). The CDR3 runs to 13 residues. The CDR3 spells CASSRYSYNEQFF. CDR3 coding DNA: TGTGCCAGCAGCCGATACTCCTACAATGAGCAGTTCTTC.

V and J are TRBV20-1 and TRBJ2-7; no clear D. V was shortened by 6 bases and J by 3 bases, with 18 bases between the two germline ends. There are 14 residues in the CDR3. The germline gives CDR1 DFQATT, CDR2 SNEGSKA (reference sequence). CDR3 loop: CSARSPDQIYEQYF. The CDR3 nucleotides are TGCAGTGCACGGAGTCCCGACCAGATCTACGAGCAGTACTTC.